This record concerns one TCR beta chain sequence. This specimen comes from a study of blood T cell repertoires in COVID-19. Study details: Collection of acute and convalescent COVID-19 samples took place in the United States, Italy and Spain. The cDNA or gDNA used as material had been derived from T cells, B-cell-depleted T cells, or PBMCs.

Trimming shortened V by 6 bases and J by 2 bases, and 5 bases separated the two germline ends. The CDR3 is 12 amino acids. CDR1 MDHEN and CDR2 SYDVKM come from the germline V gene. Assay: immunoSEQ multiplex PCR; the TCRdb copy retains only in-frame clones and omits some. The sample holds 200,000 to 250,000 clones, roughly 85% seen once. The source is a woman aged 45-59 years who had been exposed to COVID-19. The sequencing sample was made of PBMCs or T cells enriched from blood (not recorded which). The chain has TRBV28 and TRBJ1-5; D is ambiguous. The CDR3 DNA is TGTGCCAGCAGCCGGGGCAATCAGCCCCAGCATTTT. Amino acid sequence: CASSRGNQPQHF.